This T cell receptor beta chain was observed in a study of yellow fever vaccine responses in identical twins. TCRdb redid the calling of the RT-PCR reads with MiXCR, one entry per CDR3 protein. This sample has some 35,000 distinct CDR3 sequences, with about three fifths found just once. Points from the study as a whole: A vaccine T cell response that seemed partly convergent and partly personalized was reported in twins.

On this clonotype: Its antigen is unidentified.

The CDR3 totals 16 residues. The germline V gene has CDR1 MNHNS and CDR2 SASEGT. The V end was cut by 1 base, the J end by 3 bases, with 15 bases between. Sample: T cells from blood (PBMCs), unsorted or a sorted subset (not recorded which), taken before or after yellow fever vaccination (not recorded which). The chain uses TRBV6-1 and TRBJ1-2; D is undetermined. This clonotype was sampled from a woman aged 18-35 years who received the yellow fever vaccine. CDR3 nucleotides: TGTGCCAGCAGTGAAGGGGCGCCAGGCTTGGACTATGGCTACACCTTC. This sequence encodes CASSEGAPGLDYGYTF.